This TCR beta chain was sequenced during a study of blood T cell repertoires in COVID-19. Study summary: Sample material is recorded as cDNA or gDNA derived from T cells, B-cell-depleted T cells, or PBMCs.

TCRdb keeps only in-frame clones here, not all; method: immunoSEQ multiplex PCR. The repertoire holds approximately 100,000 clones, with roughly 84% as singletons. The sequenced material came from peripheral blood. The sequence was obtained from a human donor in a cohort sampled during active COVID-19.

CDR3 sequence reads: CASSPGLDTIYF. The CDR3 DNA reads as TGTGCCAGCAGTCCAGGGTTGGACACCATATATTTT. The V and J genes are TRBV12-3 or TRBV12-4 and TRBJ1-3; D perhaps matches TRBD1 (5 bases). The CDR3 has 12 amino acids. V lost 5 bases and J lost 8, with 10 bases in between.